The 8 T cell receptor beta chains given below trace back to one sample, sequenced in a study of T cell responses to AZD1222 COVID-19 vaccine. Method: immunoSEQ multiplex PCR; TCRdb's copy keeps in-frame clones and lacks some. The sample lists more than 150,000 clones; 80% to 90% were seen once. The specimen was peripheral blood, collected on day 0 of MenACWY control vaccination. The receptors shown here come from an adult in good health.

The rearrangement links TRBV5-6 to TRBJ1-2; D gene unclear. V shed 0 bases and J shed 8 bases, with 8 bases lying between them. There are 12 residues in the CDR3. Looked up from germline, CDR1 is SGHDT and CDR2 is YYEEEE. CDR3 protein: CASSLAREGYTF. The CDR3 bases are TGTGCCAGCAGCTTGGCAAGGGAGGGCTACACCTTC.

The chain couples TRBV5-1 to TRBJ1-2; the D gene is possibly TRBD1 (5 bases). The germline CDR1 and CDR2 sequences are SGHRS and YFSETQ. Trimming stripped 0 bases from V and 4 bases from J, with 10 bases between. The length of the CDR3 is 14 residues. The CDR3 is CASSLGGDGYGYTF. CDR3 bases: TGCGCCAGCAGCTTGGGAGGGGATGGCTATGGCTACACCTTC.

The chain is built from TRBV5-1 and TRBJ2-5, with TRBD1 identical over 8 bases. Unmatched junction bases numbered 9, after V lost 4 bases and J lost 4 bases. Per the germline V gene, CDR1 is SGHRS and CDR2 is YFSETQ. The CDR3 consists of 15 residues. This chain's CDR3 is CASSATGDLRETQYF. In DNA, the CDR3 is TGCGCCAGCAGCGCGACAGGGGATCTGCGAGAGACCCAGTACTTC.

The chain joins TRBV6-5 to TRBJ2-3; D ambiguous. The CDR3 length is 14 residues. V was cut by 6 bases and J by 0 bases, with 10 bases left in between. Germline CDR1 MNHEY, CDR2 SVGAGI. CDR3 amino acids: CASRPIGSTDTQYF. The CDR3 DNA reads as TGTGCCAGCAGGCCTATTGGGAGCACAGATACGCAGTATTTT.

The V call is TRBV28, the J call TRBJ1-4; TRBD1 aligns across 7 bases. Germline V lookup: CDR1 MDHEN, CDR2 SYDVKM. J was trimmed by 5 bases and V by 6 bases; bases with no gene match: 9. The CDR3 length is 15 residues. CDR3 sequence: CASSTFGTENEKLFF. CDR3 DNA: TGTGCCAGCAGCACATTCGGGACAGAAAATGAAAAACTGTTTTTT. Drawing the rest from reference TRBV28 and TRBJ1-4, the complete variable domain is DVKVTQSSRYLVKRTGEKVFLECVQDMDHENMFWYRQDPGLGLRLIYFSYDVKMKEKGDIPEGYSVSREKKERFSLILESASTNQTSMYLCASSTFGTENEKLFFGSGTQLSVL.

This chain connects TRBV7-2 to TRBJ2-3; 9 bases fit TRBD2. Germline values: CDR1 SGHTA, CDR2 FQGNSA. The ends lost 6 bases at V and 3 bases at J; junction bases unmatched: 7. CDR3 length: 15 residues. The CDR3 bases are TGTGCCAGCAGTCCTGGGACTAGCCGGACAGATACGCAGTATTTT. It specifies CASSPGTSRTDTQYF.

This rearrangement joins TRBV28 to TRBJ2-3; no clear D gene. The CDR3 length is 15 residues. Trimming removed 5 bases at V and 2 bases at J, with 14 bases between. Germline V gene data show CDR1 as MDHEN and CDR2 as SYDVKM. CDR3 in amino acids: CASSRRTGSTDTQYF. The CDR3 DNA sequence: TGTGCCAGCAGTCGTCGTACCGGGTCCACAGATACGCAGTATTTT. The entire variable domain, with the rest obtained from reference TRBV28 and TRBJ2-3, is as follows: DVKVTQSSRYLVKRTGEKVFLECVQDMDHENMFWYRQDPGLGLRLIYFSYDVKMKEKGDIPEGYSVSREKKERFSLILESASTNQTSMYLCASSRRTGSTDTQYFGPGTRLTVL.

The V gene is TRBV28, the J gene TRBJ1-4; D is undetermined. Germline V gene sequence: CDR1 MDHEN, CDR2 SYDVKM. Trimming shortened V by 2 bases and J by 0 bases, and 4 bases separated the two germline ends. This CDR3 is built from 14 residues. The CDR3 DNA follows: TGTGCCAGCAGTTTAGTGACAACTAATGAAAAACTGTTTTTT. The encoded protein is CASSLVTTNEKLFF.